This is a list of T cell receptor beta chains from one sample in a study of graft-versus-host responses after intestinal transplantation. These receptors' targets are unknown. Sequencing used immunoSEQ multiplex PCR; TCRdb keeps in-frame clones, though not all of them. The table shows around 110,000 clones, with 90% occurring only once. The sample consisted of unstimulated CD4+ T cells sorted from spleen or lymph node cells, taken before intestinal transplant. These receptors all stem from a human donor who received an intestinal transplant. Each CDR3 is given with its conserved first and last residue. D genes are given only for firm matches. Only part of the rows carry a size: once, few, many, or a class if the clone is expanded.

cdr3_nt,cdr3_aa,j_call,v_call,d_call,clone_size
TGTGCCAGCAGCTACGCCCAGGGAGCTTTCTTT,CASSYAQGAFF,TRBJ1-1,TRBV28,.,.
TGTGCCAGCAGCCAGACCGGGACTGCCTCAGGGCAGTACTTC,CASSQTGTASGQYF,TRBJ2-7,TRBV16,.,.
TGTGCAAGTCGCCCCCCTCCGGGCAGGGAGAACACTGAAGCTTTCTTT,CASRPPPGRENTEAFF,TRBJ1-1,TRBV12-2,.,.
TGTGCCAGCAGTGAAATTAATGGGGGCCCCCAGTACTTC,CASSEINGGPQYF,TRBJ2-5,TRBV2,.,.
TGTGCCTGGAGTGTTGCGGGGACGGGCAATCAGCCCCAGCATTTT,CAWSVAGTGNQPQHF,TRBJ1-5,TRBV30,.,.
TGTGCCAGCAGACAGGAAAGGTACGGGGAGCTGTTTTTT,CASRQERYGELFF,TRBJ2-2,TRBV6-1,.,.
TGTGCCAGCAAAGGGGGCCACAGCACAGATACGCAGTATTTT,CASKGGHSTDTQYF,TRBJ2-3,TRBV6-1,TRBD1,once
TGTGCCATCAGTACTTCTAGCGGGGCCACAGATACGCAGTATTTT,CAISTSSGATDTQYF,TRBJ2-3,TRBV10-3,TRBD2,.
TGTGCCAGCAGTTTGGTCGAAATCCAGTCCTACGAGCAGTACTTC,CASSLVEIQSYEQYF,TRBJ2-7,TRBV28,.,.
TGCGCCAGCAGCTTTCCTACAGGGGGCCAAACCAGGGCCTACAATGAGCAGTTCTTC,CASSFPTGGQTRAYNEQFF,TRBJ2-1,TRBV5-1,TRBD1,.
TGTGCCAGCAGCCCGGGACTAGCGGGAGTAAGTTACAATGAGCAGTTCTTC,CASSPGLAGVSYNEQFF,TRBJ2-1,TRBV5-4,TRBD2,.
TGTGCCAGCAGTACCGGGACAGGGGGCGATACGGTCGCCTACGAGCAGTACTTC,CASSTGTGGDTVAYEQYF,TRBJ2-7,TRBV11-2,TRBD1,.
TGTGCCAGTGGCCGGGAGCGCCAAGCCTACGAGCAGTACTTC,CASGRERQAYEQYF,TRBJ2-7,TRBV2,.,.
TGTGCCAGCAGTTACTCCAACAGGGGTAGGGAAAAACTGTTTTTT,CASSYSNRGREKLFF,TRBJ1-4,TRBV6-5,TRBD1,once
TGCGCCAGCAGCGGTACAGGGAACGGGGCCAACGTCCTGACTTTC,CASSGTGNGANVLTF,TRBJ2-6,TRBV4-1,.,once
TGTGCCAGCTCAGGGGGCAGCCAAGAGACCCAGTACTTC,CASSGGSQETQYF,TRBJ2-5,TRBV18,.,.
TGTGCCAGCAGCTTTAATGGGGGCGATCAGCCCCAGCATTTT,CASSFNGGDQPQHF,TRBJ1-5,TRBV7-8,.,.
TGTGCCAGCAGCTTAGCGGGGGGGCCCACCGGGGAGCTGTTTTTT,CASSLAGGPTGELFF,TRBJ2-2,TRBV7-2,.,.
TGTGCCAGCAGCTTCACAGGGATGCAAGAGACCCAGTACTTC,CASSFTGMQETQYF,TRBJ2-5,TRBV7-9,.,.
TGCGCCAGCAGTCAAGAGGGACTAGCGGGGGCATACGAGCAGTACTTC,CASSQEGLAGAYEQYF,TRBJ2-7,TRBV23-1,TRBD2,.
TGTGCCAGCAGTTTATGGTCGGGGGGCACCGGGGAGCTGTTTTTT,CASSLWSGGTGELFF,TRBJ2-2,TRBV27,TRBD2,.
TGTGCCAGCAGCTTCCAGGGGGCTGGCTACACCTTC,CASSFQGAGYTF,TRBJ1-2,TRBV5-4,TRBD1,.
TGTGCCAGCAGACCCCCCCGGGAGGAGCAGTTCTTC,CASRPPREEQFF,TRBJ2-1,TRBV6-6,.,.
TGTGCCAGCAGACCGACAGGTACGCAGTATTTT,CASRPTGTQYF,TRBJ2-3,TRBV6-1,.,.
TGTGCCAGTAGTACCCGGGACTGGGATAATCAGCCCCAGCATTTT,CASSTRDWDNQPQHF,TRBJ1-5,TRBV19,.,.
TGTGCCAGCAGCTCTGGTGGATGGGGCCCTCCCTACGAGCAGTACTTC,CASSSGGWGPPYEQYF,TRBJ2-7,TRBV7-2,.,.
TGTGCCAGCAGCCAAGTTCAAGGAGGGTTGAGCACAGATACGCAGTATTTT,CASSQVQGGLSTDTQYF,TRBJ2-3,TRBV14,.,.
TGCAGTGGGAACGAGGGTGAGCAGTTCTTC,CSGNEGEQFF,TRBJ2-1,TRBV29-1,.,.
TGTGCCAGCAGTAAGGACGGGAAAAATCAGCCCCAGCATTTT,CASSKDGKNQPQHF,TRBJ1-5,TRBV6-1,.,.
TGTGCAAGTCGCTTAGATACGACAGGGGGAGAGACCCAGTACTTC,CASRLDTTGGETQYF,TRBJ2-5,TRBV12-2,.,.
TGTGCCAGCAGAGGTAGCTCGGATACGCAGTATTTT,CASRGSSDTQYF,TRBJ2-3,TRBV2,.,.
TGTGCCAGCAGCTTTATGGACAGGGATGTTGTTTACGAGCAGTACTTC,CASSFMDRDVVYEQYF,TRBJ2-7,TRBV7-9,TRBD1,.
TGTGCCAGCAGCCCCCCGGGGGGGCGGGTGAAAAACATTCAGTACTTC,CASSPPGGRVKNIQYF,TRBJ2-4,TRBV5-4,TRBD2,once
TGCAGCGTGACAGGGCCCCAAGAGACCCAGTACTTC,CSVTGPQETQYF,TRBJ2-5,TRBV29-1,TRBD1,.
TGTGCCTGGAGCTCGGGGGGAAGCGGGGAGACCCAGTACTTC,CAWSSGGSGETQYF,TRBJ2-5,TRBV30,TRBD2,.
TGCGCCAGCAGCGGATGGACTAGCGGGAGGGACAGTAATGAGCAGTTCTTC,CASSGWTSGRDSNEQFF,TRBJ2-1,TRBV5-1,TRBD2,.
TGTGCCAGCAGCTTGACAGGGAAGGGTGGCTACACCTTC,CASSLTGKGGYTF,TRBJ1-2,TRBV5-5,.,.
TGTGCCTGGAGTAGGGACAGAGGCAATCAGCCCCAGCATTTT,CAWSRDRGNQPQHF,TRBJ1-5,TRBV30,TRBD1,.
TGTGCCATCAGGACAGGGGTCTACAATGAGCAGTTCTTC,CAIRTGVYNEQFF,TRBJ2-1,TRBV10-3,TRBD1,.
TGTGCCAGCAGCTTGGCCCAGGGGACGTACTACGAGCAGTACTTC,CASSLAQGTYYEQYF,TRBJ2-7,TRBV5-5,.,once
TGTGCCAGCAGCCAACAGATCACTAGCGGGGTTTCCAATGAGCAGTTCTTC,CASSQQITSGVSNEQFF,TRBJ2-1,TRBV14,TRBD2,.
TGTGCCAGCAGCTTGGGACAGGGAATTTACGAGCAGTACTTC,CASSLGQGIYEQYF,TRBJ2-7,TRBV11-2,TRBD1,.
TGTGCCAGCAGTTTAGGGCTAGCGGGTACCAACGGGGAGCTGTTTTTT,CASSLGLAGTNGELFF,TRBJ2-2,TRBV28,TRBD2,.
TGCGCCAGCAGTGACAGGACTAGCGGGAGGAGGAATACGCAGTATTTT,CASSDRTSGRRNTQYF,TRBJ2-3,TRBV10-2,TRBD2,.
TGTGCCAGCAGCTTACCAGGGGGAAACACCATATATTTT,CASSLPGGNTIYF,TRBJ1-3,TRBV13,.,.
TGTGCCAGCAGTTTGGGGGGGGCTCCTCTCCAGCCCCAGCATTTT,CASSLGGAPLQPQHF,TRBJ1-5,TRBV28,.,.
TGCGCCAGCAGCCAGCGGGGGGGCCTTACAGATACGCAGTATTTT,CASSQRGGLTDTQYF,TRBJ2-3,TRBV4-3,TRBD2,.
TGTGCCAGCAGTGTTAGCTGGGAGAATACGCAGTATTTT,CASSVSWENTQYF,TRBJ2-3,TRBV2,.,.
TGTGCCAGCAACCTACCCGGGACTAGCGGGAGTTGGGAGCAGTACTTC,CASNLPGTSGSWEQYF,TRBJ2-7,TRBV28,TRBD2,few
TGTGCCAGCAGTTGGCAGGGCACAGATACGCAGTATTTT,CASSWQGTDTQYF,TRBJ2-3,TRBV27,.,.
TGTGCCAGCAATTGGCCCTCTGATGGCTACACCTTC,CASNWPSDGYTF,TRBJ1-2,TRBV28,.,.
TGTGCCAGCAGTTACTCGTTGGGGGGGCCCTCCTACGAGCAGTACTTC,CASSYSLGGPSYEQYF,TRBJ2-7,TRBV6-6,.,.
TGTGCCAGCAGCCCCCTAGCGGGAGTTATGGATGAGCAGTTCTTC,CASSPLAGVMDEQFF,TRBJ2-1,TRBV7-3,TRBD2,.
TGTGCCAGCAGCCCCGTGATAGCGGGGGGGCCGGGCTTTGAGACCCAGTACTTC,CASSPVIAGGPGFETQYF,TRBJ2-5,TRBV7-8,TRBD2,.
TGTGCCAGCAGCTCACCCGGGACAGGGAGTGGCTACACCTTC,CASSSPGTGSGYTF,TRBJ1-2,TRBV5-4,TRBD1,.
TGTGCCAGCCGACCCGGGACTGGTGCCTACGAGCAGTACTTC,CASRPGTGAYEQYF,TRBJ2-7,TRBV2,.,.
TGCGCCAGTTCACCGGGACAGGTCAGAGATACGCAGTATTTT,CASSPGQVRDTQYF,TRBJ2-3,TRBV5-1,TRBD1,.